A single sample gave rise to the 18 T cell receptor beta chains below, sequenced in a study of cytomegalovirus exposure and HLA in healthy donors. Assay used: immunoSEQ multiplex PCR; TCRdb lists only in-frame clones, some missing. The data show roughly 330,000 clones, with roughly nine tenths seen just once and roughly 1.2% held by the top ten. The specimen sequenced was PBMCs. The receptors originated from a woman aged 30 to 39 in good health and CMV-seropositive.

The chain is built from TRBV27 and TRBJ1-5; D perhaps matches TRBD1 (5 bases). CDR3 length equals 13 residues. The germline gives CDR1 MNHEY, CDR2 SMNVEV (reference sequence). V shed 5 bases and J shed 4 bases, with 9 bases lying between them. The CDR3 DNA follows: TGTGCCAGCAGTGGGGCGGGGAATCAGCCCCAGCATTTT. Residues: CASSGAGNQPQHF.

The V call is TRBV5-1, the J call TRBJ1-3, with D unclear. V was shortened by 0 bases and J by 2 bases, with 12 bases between the two germline ends. The CDR3 covers 16 residues. CDR1 is SGHRS and CDR2 is YFSETQ in the germline V gene. CDR3 amino acids: CASSLEVGSTGNTIYF. The CDR3 DNA reads as TGCGCCAGCAGCTTGGAGGTAGGATCAACTGGAAACACCATATATTTT. Full variable domain (rest looked up from reference TRBV5-1 and TRBJ1-3): KAGVTQTPRYLIKTRGQQVTLSCSPISGHRSVSWYQQTPGQGLQFLFEYFSETQRNKGNFPGRFSGRQFSNSRSEMNVSTLELGDSALYLCASSLEVGSTGNTIYFGEGSWLTVV.

V gene TRBV28 combines with J gene TRBJ2-1; D remains unclear. CDR3 length equals 11 residues. V was clipped by 5 bases and J by 5 bases, with 4 bases between them. Per the germline V gene, CDR1 is MDHEN and CDR2 is SYDVKM. CDR3 protein: CASSRNNEQFF. In DNA, the CDR3 is TGTGCCAGCAGTCGGAACAATGAGCAGTTCTTC.

The rearrangement uses TRBV5-4 and TRBJ2-7; D unresolved. The CDR3 sequence is 14 residues long. The V gene's germline CDR1 is SGHNT and CDR2 YYREEE (reference sequence). The V end lost 5 bases, the J end lost 2 bases, and 14 bases lay between the germline ends. This CDR3 is CASSSGGNPYEQYF. The CDR3 bases are TGTGCCAGCAGTTCTGGTGGGAACCCCTACGAGCAGTACTTC.

The rearrangement uses TRBV18 and TRBJ2-5; TRBD1 agrees at 9 bases. V lost 10 bases to trimming and J lost 5 bases; unmatched junction nucleotides: 11. The CDR3 contains 14 residues. Germline V lookup: CDR1 KGHSH, CDR2 LQKENI. The CDR3 spells CATTQTGGRETQYF. DNA for the CDR3: TGTGCCACCACTCAAACAGGGGGCCGGGAGACCCAGTACTTC.

The V and J genes are TRBV13 and TRBJ2-7; the D call may be TRBD1 or TRBD2 (5 bases each). The CDR3 has 15 amino acids. Trimming took off 5 bases at V and 2 bases at J, with 16 bases between the two ends. CDR1 is PRHDT and CDR2 is FYEKMQ in the germline V gene (reference sequence). CDR3: CASSTQGPKPYEQYF. The CDR3 DNA reads as TGTGCCAGCAGCACCCAGGGACCCAAGCCCTACGAGCAGTACTTC.

The chain recombines TRBV5-4 with TRBJ1-2; D is possibly TRBD1 (6 bases). The V end was cut by 0 bases, the J end by 4 bases, with 19 bases between. The CDR3 length is 17 residues. CDR1 is SGHNT and CDR2 is YYREEE in the germline V gene (reference sequence). The CDR3 DNA sequence: TGTGCCAGCAGCTTGGTAACCATGGTACAGGGCGGCTATGGCTACACCTTC. Amino acids: CASSLVTMVQGGYGYTF. The full variable domain, in which reference TRBV5-4 and TRBJ1-2 provide the parts outside the CDR3, is ETGVTQSPTHLIKTRGQQVTLRCSSQSGHNTVSWYQQALGQGPQFIFQYYREEENGRGNFPPRFSGLQFPNYSSELNVNALELDDSALYLCASSLVTMVQGGYGYTFGSGTRLTVV.

This clone has more than one count but fewer than ten. Other DNA sequences within the sample encode an identical CDR3. The chain is built from TRBV7-8 and TRBJ2-7, with 13 bases that match TRBD2. After removal of 5 bases from V and 2 bases from J, the junction contained 3 bases not matched to a gene. The germline V gene encodes CDR1 SGHVS and CDR2 FQNEAQ. The CDR3 loop spans 15 amino acids. CDR3 DNA sequence: TGTGCCAGCAGCCAAGGGACTAGCGGGACCTACGAGCAGTACTTC. Translated: CASSQGTSGTYEQYF.

The V gene is TRBV6-1, the J gene TRBJ2-6; 7 bases are a match to TRBD1. Germline loops: CDR1 MNHNS, CDR2 SASEGT. V was pared by 4 bases and J by 0 bases, with 0 bases of the junction left unmatched. The CDR3 loop spans 15 amino acids. This CDR3 reads CASSGDSSGANVLTF. Here the CDR3 DNA reads TGTGCCAGCAGTGGGGACAGCTCTGGGGCCAACGTCCTGACTTTC.

Regarding this clone: Additional DNA sequences in this sample encode the identical CDR3. The chain carries TRBV5-1 and TRBJ2-5; D gene ambiguous. The V gene's germline CDR1 is SGHRS and CDR2 YFSETQ. The CDR3 contains 11 residues. Deletions cut 1 base from V and 5 bases from J, with 3 bases between. The CDR3 region is CASSLSETQYF. CDR3 in DNA: TGCGCCAGCAGCTTGTCGGAGACCCAGTACTTC.

The gene calls are TRBV2 and TRBJ1-1, with a possible D match to TRBD1 (6 bases). Trimming shortened V by 5 bases and J by 4 bases, and 14 bases separated the two germline ends. Germline CDR1 reads SNHLY; CDR2 reads FYNNEI. This CDR3 region has 14 residues. CDR3: CASSYPGAATEAFF. In nucleotides, the CDR3 is TGTGCCAGCAGTTACCCAGGGGCGGCCACTGAAGCTTTCTTT.

The chain carries TRBV4-3 and TRBJ1-6; D is perhaps TRBD1 (5 bases). CDR1 and CDR2 from the germline V gene are LGHNA and YSLEER. Trimming cost V 0 bases and J 6 bases, with 12 bases left between them. The CDR3 covers 16 residues. The CDR3 protein is CASSQDTGGGNSPLHF. The CDR3 DNA sequence: TGCGCCAGCAGCCAAGACACAGGTGGGGGTAATTCACCCCTCCACTTT.

J is TRBJ2-3 and V is TRBV5-6; 7 positions match TRBD1. V was pared by 0 bases and J by 4 bases, with 8 bases of the junction left unmatched. Germline-derived CDR1 and CDR2 are SGHDT and YYEEEE. The CDR3 loop spans 16 amino acids. The CDR3 DNA follows: TGTGCCAGCAGCTTGGTGGCAGGGGGATTGGCAGATACGCAGTATTTT. This translates into CASSLVAGGLADTQYF.

The chain links TRBV28 to TRBJ2-1; D remains unclear. Trimming shortened V by 3 bases and J by 5 bases, and 8 bases separated the two germline ends. CDR1 and CDR2 from the germline V gene are MDHEN and SYDVKM. CDR3 length: 13 amino acids. The CDR3 nucleotides read TGTGCCAGCAGTTTTGCCGGAAACAATGAGCAGTTCTTC. Its protein is CASSFAGNNEQFF.

The genes are TRBV19 and TRBJ1-1; 9 bases match TRBD1. CDR1 and CDR2 from the germline V gene are LNHDA and SQIVND (reference sequence). The CDR3 is 12 amino acids. Germline trimming cut 1 base from V and 11 bases from J; bases unmatched to any gene: 2. The CDR3 spells CASSIGGTGAFF. The CDR3 nucleotides are TGTGCCAGTAGTATAGGAGGGACAGGGGCTTTCTTT.

This chain links TRBV25-1 with TRBJ2-3; tentatively, D is TRBD1 or TRBD2 (7 bases each). The CDR3 consists of 15 residues. Trimming took off 5 bases at V and 4 bases at J, with 16 bases between the two ends. The germline V gene has CDR1 MGHDK and CDR2 SYGVNS. CDR3 DNA sequence: TGTGCCAGCAGTCTCAGGGGGGGATTCCCAGATACGCAGTATTTT. It specifies CASSLRGGFPDTQYF. Combining the CDR3 with reference TRBV25-1 and TRBJ2-3 gives the whole variable domain EADIYQTPRYLVIGTGKKITLECSQTMGHDKMYWYQQDPGMELHLIHYSYGVNSTEKGDLSSESTVSRIRTEHFPLTLESARPSHTSQYLCASSLRGGFPDTQYFGPGTRLTVL.

This clone was detected only a few times. This rearrangement joins TRBV4-1 to TRBJ1-2; maybe TRBD1 (6 bases). This CDR3 has 15 residues. The germline V gene encodes CDR1 MGHRA and CDR2 YSYEKL. V lost 0 bases and J lost 4, with 12 bases in between. CDR3 region: CASSQEQGHGYGYTF. CDR3 DNA: TGCGCCAGCAGCCAAGAACAGGGCCATGGCTATGGCTACACCTTC.

This chain links TRBV5-1 with TRBJ2-6; D gene ambiguous. This CDR3 has 15 amino acids. V was clipped by 0 bases and J by 2 bases, with 6 bases between them. In germline, CDR1 is SGHRS, CDR2 YFSETQ. The CDR3 DNA reads as TGCGCCAGCAGCTTGGGGCCAGCTGGGGCCAACGTCCTGACTTTC. Its translation is CASSLGPAGANVLTF.